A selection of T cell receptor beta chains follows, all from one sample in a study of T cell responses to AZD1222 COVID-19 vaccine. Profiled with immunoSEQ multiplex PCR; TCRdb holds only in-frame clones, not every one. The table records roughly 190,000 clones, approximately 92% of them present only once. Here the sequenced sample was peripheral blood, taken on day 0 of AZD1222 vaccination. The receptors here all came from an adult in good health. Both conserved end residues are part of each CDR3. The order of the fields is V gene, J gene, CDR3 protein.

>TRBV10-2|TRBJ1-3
CASSIGTVSGNTIYF
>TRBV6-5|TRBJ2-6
CASRLQFGGANVLTF
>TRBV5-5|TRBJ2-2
CASFLTRSNTGELFF
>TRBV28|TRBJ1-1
CASTFPVDTEAFF
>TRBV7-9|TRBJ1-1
CASILSGNTEAFF
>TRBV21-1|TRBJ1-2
CASNAGGLLDGYTF
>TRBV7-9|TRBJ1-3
CASSLSRDKAGNTIYF
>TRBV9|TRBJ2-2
CASSPRVYANTGELFF
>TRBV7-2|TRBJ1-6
CASSLDVFFYSPLHF
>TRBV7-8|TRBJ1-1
CASSVQMNTEAFF
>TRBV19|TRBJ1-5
CASSNAQGLSQPQHF
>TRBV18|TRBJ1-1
CASSPSPADTEAFF
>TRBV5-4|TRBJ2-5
CASSRDFQETQYF
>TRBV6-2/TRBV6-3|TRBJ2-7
CASSLAAGGPGRSEQYF
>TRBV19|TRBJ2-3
CASSTSQTLTDTQYF
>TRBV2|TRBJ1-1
CASSEQGAGSGSSTEAFF
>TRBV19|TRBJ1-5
CASSIGGGRNQPQHF
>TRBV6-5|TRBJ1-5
CASSVQSNQPQHF
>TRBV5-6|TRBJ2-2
CASSLIRSSGELFF
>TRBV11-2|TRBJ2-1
CASRSAKGQYNEQFF
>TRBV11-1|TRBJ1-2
CASSRAGYGYTF
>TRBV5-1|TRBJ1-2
CASSLSGQGADGYTF
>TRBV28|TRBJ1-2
CASTLRGEANYGYTF
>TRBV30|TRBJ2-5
CAVQIAGLQETQYF
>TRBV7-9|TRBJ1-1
CASSLVSSRLMNTEAFF
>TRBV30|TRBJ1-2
CAWSGTRTVVSSYGYTF
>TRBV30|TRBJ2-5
CASTGLRETQYF
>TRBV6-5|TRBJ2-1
CASSYGGTRGNEQFF
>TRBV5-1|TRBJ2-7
CASSVRGIQGEQYF
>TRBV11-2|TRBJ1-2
CASSASQPYGYTF
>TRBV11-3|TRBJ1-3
CASSLRGGNTIYF
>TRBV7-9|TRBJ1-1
CASSDTPRTENF
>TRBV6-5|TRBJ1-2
CASRDRATSGYTF
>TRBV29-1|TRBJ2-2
CSVGQRAPGELFF
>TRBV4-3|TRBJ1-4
CASSQDRGLVGEKLFF
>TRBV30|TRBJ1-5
CAWSVLDGNQPQHF
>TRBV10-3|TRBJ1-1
CAISEQGGVGTEAFF
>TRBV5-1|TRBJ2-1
CASSSPGGFNEQFF
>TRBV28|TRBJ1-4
CASSLTTGSGREKLFF
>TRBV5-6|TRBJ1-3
CASSTYVDRGRPGGNTIYF
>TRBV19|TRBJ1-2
CASTRVRDRGPDGYTF
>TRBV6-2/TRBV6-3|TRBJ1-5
CASSEVRQPQHF
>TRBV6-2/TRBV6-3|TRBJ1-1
CASSRRGGLNTEAFF
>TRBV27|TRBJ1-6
CASSRRQGVASPLHF
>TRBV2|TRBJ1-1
CASTRETEAFF
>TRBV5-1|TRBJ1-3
CASSLTAGNTIYF
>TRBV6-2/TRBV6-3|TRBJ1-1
CASSYGGTGGATEAFF
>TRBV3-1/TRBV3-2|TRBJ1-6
CASSQEWTVNSPLHF
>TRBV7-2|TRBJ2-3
CASSLAQRGGDTQYF